This T cell receptor beta chain was retrieved from a study of STAT5B mutations in CD4+ large granular lymphocyte leukemia. V shed 10 bases and J shed 0 bases, with 19 bases lying between them. Germline assignment: CDR1 MNHNY and CDR2 SVGAGI (reference sequence). CDR3 length: 15 residues. Regarding this clone: No antigen is known for it.

Study-wide findings and caveats: Without HLA matching, higher CD4+ than CD8+ T-LGLL clonality could reflect small sample size.

Clones were sequenced by immunoSEQ multiplex PCR, and TCRdb holds only the in-frame ones, with some missing. The repertoire holds 32,000 or so clones, with approximately 86% as singletons. The source is a human donor in good health. This chain joins TRBV6-6 and TRBJ2-7; the D gene is possibly TRBD2 (5 bases). The source material was CD4+ T cells from blood buffy coats. This chain's CDR3 is CATSGSWRSSYEQYF. CDR3 in DNA: TGTGCCACCTCGGGGAGTTGGCGGAGCTCCTACGAGCAGTACTTC.